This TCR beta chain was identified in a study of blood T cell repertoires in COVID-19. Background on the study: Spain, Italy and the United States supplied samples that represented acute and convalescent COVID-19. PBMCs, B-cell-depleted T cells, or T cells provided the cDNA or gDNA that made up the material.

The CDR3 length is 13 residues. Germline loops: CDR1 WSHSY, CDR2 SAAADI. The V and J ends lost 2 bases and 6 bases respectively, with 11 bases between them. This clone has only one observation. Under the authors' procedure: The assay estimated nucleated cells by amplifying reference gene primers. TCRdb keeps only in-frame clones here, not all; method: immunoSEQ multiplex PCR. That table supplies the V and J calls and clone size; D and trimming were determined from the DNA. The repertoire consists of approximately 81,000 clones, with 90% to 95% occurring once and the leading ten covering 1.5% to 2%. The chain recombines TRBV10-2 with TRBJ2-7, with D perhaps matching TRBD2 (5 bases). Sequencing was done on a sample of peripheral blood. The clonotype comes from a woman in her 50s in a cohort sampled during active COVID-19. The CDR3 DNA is TGCGCCAGCAGTGAGGGGAGAGTAGTCGAGCAGTACTTC. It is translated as CASSEGRVVEQYF.